This T cell receptor beta chain was captured in a study of T cells in Graves' hyperthyroidism and ophthalmopathy. Study-level points and caveats: Blood also showed most of the thyroid clonotypes that were expanded above 0.001.

Details on this clonotype: Its antigen is unidentified. One junction end disagrees with the germline gene, perhaps due to a read error.

RNA transcripts gave rise to amplified TCR beta CDR3 regions. The TCR CDR3 first-round RT-PCR relied on the HTBI primer set. TCRdb recomputed calls from the multiplex PCR reads with MiXCR, one row per CDR3 protein. The sample has a few hundred thousand distinct CDR3 sequences; around 20% are singletons. The CDR3 is 16 residues long. Germline V CDR1 and CDR2: SEHNR, FQNEAQ (reference sequence). The clonotype was recovered from a man younger than 30 with Graves' ophthalmopathy. Sequencing was done on a sample of blood. This chain connects TRBV7-9 to TRBJ2-2; 8 nucleotides match TRBD1. The CDR3 region is CASSPPTGESTGELLF. In nucleotides, the CDR3 is TGTGCCAGCAGCCCTCCGACAGGGGAAAGCACCGGGGAGCTGCTTTTT. The full variable domain, in which reference TRBV7-9 and TRBJ2-2 provide the parts outside the CDR3, is DTGVSQNPRHKITKRGQNVTFRCDPISEHNRLYWYRQTLGQGPEFLTYFQNEAQLEKSRLLSDRFSAERPKGSFSTLEIQRTEQGDSAMYLCASSPPTGESTGELLFGEGSRLTVL.